Described below is a single T cell receptor beta chain sequence and its context. The target of this receptor is not known. Per-base qualities were not stored, and no clone one base away is much larger. The data stem from a study of blood T cell repertoires in COVID-19 (dated by TCRdb to the early 2020s). About the investigation overall: Collaborator samples came from the United States, Italy and Spain and covered acute and convalescent phases of COVID-19. The repertoires were released in a freely available public database meant as a resource for research on the immune response to SARS-CoV-2. HLA class I and class II types, where available, came from metadata supplied by the sample provider rather than from assay-based typing. The material from the prospective study consisted of cDNA or gDNA derived from T cells, B-cell-depleted T cells, or PBMCs. Deeply sampled blood TCRbeta repertoires from subjects exposed to, actively infected with, or recovered from COVID-19 were included in the dataset. Samples were obtained from the ongoing ImmuneRACE study (first 160 participants) and from 1,254 subjects provided by 6 global collaborators. Sample metadata almost always included a de-identified subject ID, COVID-19 status, age in years and sex. Here is what the overall study found, with its caveats: The amount of clinical and demographic metadata varied by source and participant and was provided uncurated.

The immunoSEQ Assay, a bias-controlled multiplex PCR, was used to amplify TCRbeta CDR3 regions from genomic DNA. The authors' pipeline ran thus. Nucleated cell counts per sample were estimated from amplification of reference gene primers within the assay. To quantify the absolute abundance of each unique TCRbeta CDR3 rearrangement, sequence reads were collapsed and filtered. For each sample, productive Simpson clonality was calculated by taking the square root of Simpson's diversity index across productive rearrangements. TCRdb carries this immuneACCESS record with in-frame sequences only. Its versions omit some clonotypes, under half of them owing to an unresolved V gene in the studies checked, with the rest unexplained. V and J calls and clone size follow that table, whereas D and trimming were derived from the DNA. This sample is represented by some 220,000 clones; 75% to 90% of them were singletons. The ten biggest clones cover less than 6% of the sample.

The CDR3 spans 14 residues, from the cysteine through the phenylalanine. The retained sequence is limited to the CDR3, 42 bases, with the frame set at the first base. The junction shows trimming of 6 bases on V and 2 bases on J, and the gene matches do not reach 5 bases of it. The germline V gene yields SGHTA for CDR1 and FQGTGA for CDR2. At one collaborating source in Seattle, patients were enrolled during active infection and were followed longitudinally through the course of disease. Collaborating institutions collected whole blood in K2EDTA tubes following their own protocols. For TCRbeta analysis, collaborator samples were shipped as frozen whole blood, as isolated PBMCs, or as DNA extracted from either sample type.

The material sequenced was peripheral blood. This chain is built from TRBV7-3 and TRBJ2-3; a stretch of 7 junction bases matches TRBD1. The clonotype originates from a woman in her 70s with COVID-19, enrolled during active disease. The CDR3 protein: CASSRTGPTDTQYF. The base sequence is TGTGCCAGCAGTCGGACAGGACCCACAGATACGCAGTATTTT.